A single sample is the source of the 20 T cell receptor beta chains below, sequenced in a study of blood T cell repertoires in COVID-19. Profiling relied on immunoSEQ multiplex PCR, and the TCRdb table lists in-frame clones only, not all of them. The sample includes around 150,000 clones, around nine tenths of them seen just once. The sample consisted of PBMCs or T cells enriched from blood (not recorded which). The receptors were sampled from a woman in her forties or fifties who had recovered from COVID-19.

The chain is built from TRBV9 and TRBJ2-7; 11 bases agree with TRBD2. This CDR3 spans 14 amino acids. With 3 bases clipped from V and 4 bases from J, the junction kept 3 bases outside the gene matches. Germline CDR1 SGDLS, CDR2 YYNGEE. The CDR3 region has the DNA TGTGCCAGCAGCGGGGGACTAGCGGCTTACGAGCAGTACTTC. Translating it yields CASSGGLAAYEQYF.

The chain carries TRBV19 and TRBJ2-7; D is perhaps TRBD2 (7 bases). This CDR3 spans 13 amino acids. The ends were cut back, 10 bases at V and 5 bases at J, with 18 bases in the middle. Per germline, CDR1 LNHDA and CDR2 SQIVND (reference sequence). The CDR3 protein is CATRGGLVDEQYF. In nucleotides, the CDR3 is TGTGCCACAAGGGGGGGACTTGTCGACGAGCAGTACTTC.

The chain combines TRBV29-1 with TRBJ2-7; no firm D call. Germline loops: CDR1 SQVTM, CDR2 ANQGSEA. The CDR3 is 10 residues long. Trimming stripped 5 bases from V and 3 bases from J, with 5 bases between. CDR3 in amino acids: CSVRSYEQYF. The CDR3 bases are TGCAGCGTTCGCAGCTACGAGCAGTACTTC.

The V call is TRBV4-2, the J call TRBJ1-2, with D unclear. The CDR3 is 12 amino acids. Trimming took off 2 bases at V and 4 bases at J, with 5 bases between the two ends. Germline CDR1 and CDR2: LGHNA and YNFKEQ. The CDR3 sequence is CASSQHPYGYTF. The DNA for the CDR3 is TGTGCCAGCAGCCAACATCCCTATGGCTACACCTTC.

This clone came up once. V usage is TRBV27 and J usage is TRBJ2-2, with unresolved D. The CDR3 totals 14 residues. Trimming shortened V by 1 base and J by 7 bases, and 10 bases separated the two germline ends. Germline assignment: CDR1 MNHEY and CDR2 SMNVEV (reference sequence). Here the CDR3 DNA reads TGTGCCAGCAGTTTATTGAGTGGTAACGGGGAGCTGTTTTTT. Protein product: CASSLLSGNGELFF.

The chain combines TRBV2 with TRBJ2-3; D might be TRBD2 (6 bases). Trimming stripped 10 bases from V and 10 bases from J, with 18 bases between. The CDR3 covers 12 residues. Germline V lookup: CDR1 SNHLY, CDR2 FYNNEI. The CDR3 is CATRLGSHPQYF. The CDR3 nucleotides read TGTGCCACCAGACTAGGAAGTCATCCGCAGTATTTT. Full variable domain (outside the CDR3, taken from reference TRBV2 and TRBJ2-3): EPEVTQTPSHQVTQMGQEVILRCVPISNHLYFYWYRQILGQKVEFLVSFYNNEISEKSEIFDDQFSVERPDGSNFTLKIRSTKLEDSAMYFCATRLGSHPQYFGPGTRLTVL.

The rearrangement links TRBV3-1 (or the pseudogene TRBV3-2) to TRBJ1-1; TRBD1 matches at 9 bases. This CDR3 has 15 amino acids. Germline V gene data show CDR1 as LGHDT and CDR2 as YNNKEL (reference sequence). The ends lost 1 base at V and 3 bases at J; junction bases unmatched: 3. The CDR3 coding sequence is TGTGCCAGCAGCCAAGTTAGACAGGGGGACACTGAAGCTTTCTTT. Amino acids: CASSQVRQGDTEAFF.

This clone was counted once. The rearrangement uses TRBV7-9 and TRBJ1-1, with D perhaps matching TRBD1 (5 bases). The CDR3 is 16 residues long. Germline V lookup: CDR1 SEHNR, CDR2 FQNEAQ (reference sequence). Trimming left V 7 bases short and J 1 base short, with 19 bases between. DNA for the CDR3: TGTGCCAGCACACCTCGCTTTCAGGGATCGAACACTGAAGCTTTCTTT. It encodes CASTPRFQGSNTEAFF.

This chain uses TRBV19 with TRBJ1-2; a possible D gene is TRBD1 (6 bases). Deletions cut 7 bases from V and 6 bases from J, with 15 bases between. CDR3 length equals 13 residues. In germline, CDR1 is LNHDA, CDR2 SQIVND (reference sequence). The CDR3 sequence: CASNQGPADGYTF. CDR3 DNA: TGTGCCAGTAACCAGGGGCCTGCGGATGGCTACACCTTC. The complete variable domain, with remaining parts taken from reference TRBV19 and TRBJ1-2, reads DGGITQSPKYLFRKEGQNVTLSCEQNLNHDAMYWYRQDPGQGLRLIYYSQIVNDFQKGDIAEGYSVSREKKESFPLTVTSAQKNPTAFYLCASNQGPADGYTFGSGTRLTVV.

This rearrangement joins TRBV9 to TRBJ1-6; no clear D. V dropped 4 bases and J dropped 7 bases, with 6 bases sitting between them. CDR1 and CDR2 from the germline V gene are SGDLS and YYNGEE. CDR3 length: 12 amino acids. CDR3 residues: CASSPLNSPLHF. CDR3 in DNA: TGTGCCAGCAGCCCACTAAATTCACCCCTCCACTTT.

The chain has TRBV11-3 and TRBJ2-5, with 7 bases matching TRBD1. CDR1 and CDR2 from the germline V gene are SGHNT and YENEEA. Trimming removed 5 bases from V and 5 bases from J; junction bases left unmatched: 11. The CDR3 is made up of 15 amino acids. CDR3 DNA: TGTGCCAGCAGCCGAGATACTGACAGGGTGGAGACCCAGTACTTC. Its translation: CASSRDTDRVETQYF.

The rearrangement uses TRBV14 and TRBJ2-1; the D gene is possibly TRBD2 (6 bases). The CDR3 spans 16 residues. The germline V gene has CDR1 SGHDN and CDR2 FVKESK. Trimming shortened V by 4 bases and J by 8 bases, and 21 bases separated the two germline ends. The CDR3 DNA reads TGTGCCAGCAGCCGCCCTACGAGGGGTCCGGGGGATGAGCAGTTCTTC. It translates to CASSRPTRGPGDEQFF.

This clone was picked up a small number of times. CDR3 coding DNA: TGCAGCGTTGAAGACACTAGCGGGGGGCCCTCCTACGAGCAGTACTTC. It encodes CSVEDTSGGPSYEQYF. J is TRBJ2-7 and V is TRBV29-1; 12 nucleotides line up with TRBD2. V lost 0 bases to trimming and J lost 0 bases; unmatched junction nucleotides: 3. From germline, CDR1 is SQVTM and CDR2 ANQGSEA. This CDR3 has 16 residues.

The gene calls are TRBV6-5 and TRBJ1-2; no clear D. This CDR3 comprises 14 residues. Germline V gene sequence: CDR1 MNHEY, CDR2 SVGAGI. V shed 2 bases and J shed 6 bases, with 13 bases lying between them. The CDR3 reads CASSYDSTRDGYTF. In DNA form, the CDR3 reads TGTGCCAGCAGTTACGACTCCACTCGGGATGGCTACACCTTC.

The chain carries TRBV6-1 and TRBJ2-7; the D gene is possibly TRBD2 (6 bases). Per germline, CDR1 MNHNS and CDR2 SASEGT. Trimming took 3 bases from V and 3 from J, leaving 15 bases between them. This CDR3 region has 15 residues. CDR3 sequence: CASSEFNGGVYEQYF. CDR3 nucleotide sequence: TGTGCCAGCAGTGAGTTTAACGGGGGAGTCTACGAGCAGTACTTC.

The chain is built from TRBV6-6 and TRBJ1-2; D is possibly TRBD1 (5 bases). This CDR3 comprises 15 residues. The ends were cut back, 8 bases at V and 7 bases at J, with 23 bases in the middle. Germline CDR1 and CDR2: MNHNY and SVGAGI (reference sequence). CDR3 sequence reads: CASDRGGAGTSGYTF. CDR3 coding DNA: TGTGCCAGCGATAGGGGAGGTGCTGGGACGAGTGGCTACACCTTC.

The V gene is TRBV7-2, the J gene TRBJ1-1; TRBD1 might be the D (5 bases). This CDR3 contains 15 residues. Looked up from germline, CDR1 is SGHTA and CDR2 is FQGNSA. Trimming shortened V by 3 bases and J by 4 bases, and 15 bases separated the two germline ends. This chain's CDR3 is CASSLPRVGPTEAFF. The CDR3 DNA follows: TGTGCCAGCAGCTTGCCCAGGGTAGGTCCCACTGAAGCTTTCTTT.

The CDR3 reads CASSQPISTNEKLFF. The CDR3 nucleotides are TGCGCCAGCAGCCAACCGATTAGTACTAATGAAAAACTGTTTTTT. V is TRBV4-1 and J is TRBJ1-4; the D is unclear. This CDR3 contains 15 residues. Trimming stripped 2 bases from V and 2 bases from J, with 9 bases between. Looked up from germline, CDR1 is MGHRA and CDR2 is YSYEKL.

The chain recombines TRBV7-3 with TRBJ2-1; the match to TRBD1 covers 8 bases. This CDR3 region has 14 residues. The germline CDR1 and CDR2 sequences are SGHTA and FQGTGA. The V segment lost 2 bases and the J segment 7 bases; nucleotides outside the gene matches: 4. For the CDR3, the DNA is TGTGCCAGCAGCTTACAGGGGGCGCCGAATGAGCAGTTCTTC. Translation: CASSLQGAPNEQFF.

This chain joins TRBV7-2 and TRBJ1-1; a weak D match, TRBD1 (5 bases). The CDR3 loop spans 18 amino acids. Per germline, CDR1 SGHTA and CDR2 FQGNSA. V was clipped by 0 bases and J by 0 bases, with 17 bases between them. CDR3 bases: TGTGCCAGCAGCTTAGCGGTACGTCGACAGTCGATGAACACTGAAGCTTTCTTT. It is translated as CASSLAVRRQSMNTEAFF.